These T cell receptor beta chains were read from a single sample in a study of shared clonotypes between healthy human individuals. The repertoire was sequenced with immunoSEQ multiplex PCR; TCRdb's copy has only in-frame clones and lacks some. The table records 2 million or so clones, 85% to 95% of them present only once. The sequencing sample was made of naive CD4+ T cells sorted from blood. The receptors come from a man aged 18 to 30 in good health. The CDR3 runs from the conserved cysteine through the conserved F or W. Fields, in order: J gene, D gene, clone size, V gene, CDR3 DNA, CDR3 protein. D genes are given only for firm matches. The size entry is marked missing in some rows and otherwise reads once, few, many or a size class.

TRBJ2-5	TRBD1	NA	TRBV28	TGTGCCAGCGCCCCGGGACAGCAAGAGACCCAGTACTTC	CASAPGQQETQYF
TRBJ2-7	NA	NA	TRBV5-1	TGCGCCAGCAGCTTGGGGGCCGAGCCCTACGAGCAGTACTTC	CASSLGAEPYEQYF
TRBJ2-3	NA	NA	TRBV7-3	TGTGCCAGCAGCTTACGGGGCAGGTACACAGATACGCAGTATTTT	CASSLRGRYTDTQYF
TRBJ2-3	NA	NA	TRBV29-1	TGCAGCGTTCGACTGCAGGAGGTCGCTACGCAGTATTTT	CSVRLQEVATQYF
TRBJ2-3	TRBD1	NA	TRBV6-1	TGTGCCAGCAGCCCAAGGGACAGCCGCACAGATACGCAGTATTTT	CASSPRDSRTDTQYF
TRBJ1-5	NA	NA	TRBV6-6	TGTGCCAGCAGTTACCGGGGGAGCCGGGACAATCAGCCCCAGCATTTT	CASSYRGSRDNQPQHF
TRBJ1-4	NA	NA	TRBV5-6	TGTGCCAGCAGCTTGGGGGCAGCTAATGAAAAACTGTTTTTT	CASSLGAANEKLFF
TRBJ1-2	TRBD1	NA	TRBV4-1	TGCGCCAGCAGCCTCAGTAGACAGGGGAACTATGGCTACACCTTC	CASSLSRQGNYGYTF
TRBJ2-7	NA	NA	TRBV10-2	TGCGCCAGCAGTGAGTCGAGTGGGGGCGAGCAGTACTTC	CASSESSGGEQYF
TRBJ1-3	NA	NA	TRBV5-5	TGTGCCAGCAGCACGGAGACACCCTCCGGGGGAAACACCATATATTTT	CASSTETPSGGNTIYF
TRBJ2-1	TRBD1	few	TRBV7-2	TGTGCCAGCAGCCTAGGGGTCCAGGGGGTCAATGAGCAGTTCTTC	CASSLGVQGVNEQFF
TRBJ2-3	TRBD2	NA	TRBV19	TGTGCCAGTAGTATTCCCGGAGCGGGGGGCCCAGATACGCAGTATTTT	CASSIPGAGGPDTQYF
TRBJ2-5	TRBD1	NA	TRBV2	TGTGCCAGCGGACGGACAGGGGGACAAGAGACCCAGTACTTC	CASGRTGGQETQYF
TRBJ2-4	NA	NA	TRBV6-1	TGTGCCAGCAGTGAAGGTGGAGGGGCTAACATTCAGTACTTC	CASSEGGGANIQYF
TRBJ1-3	NA	once	TRBV6-6	TGTGCCAGCAGCGAGGGGACAAACACTGGAAACACCATATATTTT	CASSEGTNTGNTIYF
TRBJ2-7	TRBD2	NA	TRBV7-6	TGTGCCAGCAGCTTAGCGCTAACTAGCGGGGGGTACGAGCAGTACTTC	CASSLALTSGGYEQYF
TRBJ1-5	TRBD1	NA	TRBV19	TGTGCCAGTGATGACAGGGTTAATCAGCCCCAGCATTTT	CASDDRVNQPQHF
TRBJ2-2	NA	NA	TRBV7-9	TGTGCCAGCAGCTTAGCGGTACAAAACACCGGGGAGCTGTTTTTT	CASSLAVQNTGELFF
TRBJ2-7	TRBD1	NA	TRBV6-5	TGTGCCAGCAGTTACCGGGACAGGGGGCAGTACGAGCAGTACTTC	CASSYRDRGQYEQYF
TRBJ2-1	TRBD2	NA	TRBV5-1	TGCGCCAGCAGCTTGGACCCCGGGACTAGCGGTGGGGGTGAGCAGTTCTTC	CASSLDPGTSGGGEQFF